This TCR beta chain was recovered during a study of T-cell memory formation after mild COVID-19. TCRdb ran MiXCR on the 5' RACE reads and lists one entry per CDR3 protein. Of around 410,000 distinct CDR3 sequences detected, about 25% appear once; the ten largest clones hold around 14%. Study-wide points: The appearance of some responding clones in pre-infection memory suggested that cross-reactive memory joined.

The V end lost 3 bases, the J end lost 0 bases, and 18 bases lay between the germline ends. There are 19 residues in the CDR3. The germline gives CDR1 MGHRA, CDR2 YSYEKL. In this sample, this clonotype turned up a few times. Its cognate antigen is unknown. The sequence derives from an adult woman who had mild COVID-19 (a few samples of this study predate the infection). Cell type and time point are not known. The chain has TRBV4-1 and TRBJ2-6; tentative D call: TRBD2 (5 bases). The sequencing input was PBMCs or a T cell subset sorted from them (not recorded which). CDR3 sequence: CASSQVETRVSSGANVLTF. The CDR3 nucleotides read TGCGCCAGCAGCCAGGTCGAAACGAGGGTAAGCTCTGGGGCCAACGTCCTGACTTTC.